This section outlines one TCR beta chain sequence together with its context. Its specificity is not known. PCR primers comprised 60 Vbeta and 13 Jbeta primers. Produced via immunoSEQ multiplex PCR; TCRdb's table is partial and in-frame only. The data show around 150,000 clones, roughly 80% seen once. V was shortened by 7 bases and J by 5 bases, with 12 bases between the two germline ends. This CDR3 contains 13 residues. CDR1 is MNHNY, CDR2 SVGAGI, per germline (reference sequence). The sample belongs to a study of cytomegalovirus exposure and HLA in healthy donors. Study results and caveats: The listing of 150 or so TCR beta chains classed them as cytomegalovirus-associated.

V is TRBV6-6 and J is TRBJ2-1; the D gene is possibly TRBD2 (6 bases). Input material: PBMCs. This TCR derives from a male donor in good health and CMV-seropositive. The CDR3 DNA reads as TGTGCCAGCATGTGGGGAGGCGACAATGAGCAGTTCTTC. Its protein is CASMWGGDNEQFF.